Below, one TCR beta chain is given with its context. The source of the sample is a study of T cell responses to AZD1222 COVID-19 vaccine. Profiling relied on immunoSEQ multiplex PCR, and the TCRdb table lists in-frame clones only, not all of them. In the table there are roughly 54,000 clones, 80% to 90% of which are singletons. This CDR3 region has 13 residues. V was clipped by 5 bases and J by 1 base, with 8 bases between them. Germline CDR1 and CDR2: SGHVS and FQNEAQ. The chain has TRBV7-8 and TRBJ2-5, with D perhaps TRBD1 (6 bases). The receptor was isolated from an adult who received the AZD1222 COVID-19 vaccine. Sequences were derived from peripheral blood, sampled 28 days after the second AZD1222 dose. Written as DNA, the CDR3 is TGTGCCAGCAGCCAGGACAGCCAAGAGACCCAGTACTTC. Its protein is CASSQDSQETQYF.